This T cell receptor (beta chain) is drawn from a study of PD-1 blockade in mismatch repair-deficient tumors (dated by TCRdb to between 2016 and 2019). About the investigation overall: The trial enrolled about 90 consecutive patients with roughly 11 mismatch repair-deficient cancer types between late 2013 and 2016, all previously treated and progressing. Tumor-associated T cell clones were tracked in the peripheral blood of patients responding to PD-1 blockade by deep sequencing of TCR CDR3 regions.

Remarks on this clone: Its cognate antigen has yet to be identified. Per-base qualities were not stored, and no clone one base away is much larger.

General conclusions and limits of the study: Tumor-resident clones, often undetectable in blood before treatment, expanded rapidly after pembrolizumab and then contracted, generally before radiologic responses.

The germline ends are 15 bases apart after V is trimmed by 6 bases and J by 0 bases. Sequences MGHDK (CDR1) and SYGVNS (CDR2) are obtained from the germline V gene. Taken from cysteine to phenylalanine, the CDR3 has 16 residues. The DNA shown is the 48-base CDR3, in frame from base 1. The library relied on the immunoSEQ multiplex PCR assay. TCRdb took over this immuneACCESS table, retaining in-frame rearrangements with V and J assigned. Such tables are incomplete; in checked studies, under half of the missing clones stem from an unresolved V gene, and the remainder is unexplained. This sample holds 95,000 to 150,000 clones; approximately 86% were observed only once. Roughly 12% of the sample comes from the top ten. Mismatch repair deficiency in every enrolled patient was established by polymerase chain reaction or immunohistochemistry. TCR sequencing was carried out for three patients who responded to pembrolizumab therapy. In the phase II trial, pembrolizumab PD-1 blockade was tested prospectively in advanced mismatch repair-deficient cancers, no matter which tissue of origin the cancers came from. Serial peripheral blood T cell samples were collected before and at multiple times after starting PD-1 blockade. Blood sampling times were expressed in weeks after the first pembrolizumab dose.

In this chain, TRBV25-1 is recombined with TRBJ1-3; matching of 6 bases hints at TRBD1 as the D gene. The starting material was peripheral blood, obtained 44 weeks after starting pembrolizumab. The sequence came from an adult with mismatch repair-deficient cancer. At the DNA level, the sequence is TGTGCCAGCAGCGGAACCGACAGGAACTCTGGAAACACCATATATTTT. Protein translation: CASSGTDRNSGNTIYF. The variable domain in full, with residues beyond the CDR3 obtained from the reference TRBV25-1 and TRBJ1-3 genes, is EADIYQTPRYLVIGTGKKITLECSQTMGHDKMYWYQQDPGMELHLIHYSYGVNSTEKGDLSSESTVSRIRTEHFPLTLESARPSHTSQYLCASSGTDRNSGNTIYFGEGSWLTVV.